This is a list of T cell receptor beta chains from one sample in a study of radiation and T cells in renal cell carcinoma. Profiled with immunoSEQ multiplex PCR; TCRdb holds only in-frame clones, not every one. Of about 130,000 clones listed, approximately 80% are singletons. Source: blood, taken from a patient whose treatment included radiotherapy and nephrectomy. Receptors were obtained from an older woman with renal cell carcinoma. Each CDR3 is given with its conserved first and last residue. The D gene is left open where the match is weak. Size values are once, few and many counts, or a class for expanded clones, and some rows have none.

d_call,clone_size,v_call,j_call,cdr3_aa,cdr3_nt
NA,NA,TRBV9,TRBJ1-2,CASRRTAPAGGYTF,TGTGCCAGCAGACGGACAGCCCCGGCGGGTGGCTACACCTTC
NA,NA,TRBV19,TRBJ1-2,CASSIDGANYGYTF,TGTGCCAGTAGTATAGATGGCGCAAACTATGGCTACACCTTC
NA,few,TRBV30,TRBJ1-4,CAWRRDSTNEKLFF,TGTGCCTGGAGGCGAGATTCAACTAATGAAAAACTGTTTTTT
TRBD1,NA,TRBV7-6,TRBJ2-7,CASSSGQGIGNEQYF,TGTGCCAGCAGCTCGGGACAGGGAATCGGAAACGAGCAGTACTTC
NA,NA,TRBV7-9,TRBJ1-1,CASSLKAEAFF,TGTGCCAGCAGCTTAAAGGCTGAAGCTTTCTTT
TRBD1,NA,TRBV28,TRBJ1-5,CASRGEGQARGPQHF,TGTGCCAGCAGGGGCGAAGGACAGGCCAGGGGGCCCCAGCATTTT
NA,NA,TRBV7-3,TRBJ1-1,CASSLSPGQGGTEAFF,TGTGCCAGCAGCTTAAGTCCTGGGCAGGGAGGAACTGAAGCTTTCTTT
NA,NA,TRBV5-5,TRBJ2-7,CASSLGGTQNYEQYF,TGTGCCAGCAGCTTGGGTGGGACACAAAACTACGAGCAGTACTTC
NA,few,TRBV2,TRBJ1-1,CASSASQTNTEAFF,TGTGCCAGCAGTGCCTCTCAGACGAACACTGAAGCTTTCTTT
NA,NA,TRBV6-5,TRBJ1-1,CASSYGVLGNTEAFF,TGTGCCAGCAGTTACGGGGTTCTTGGGAACACTGAAGCTTTCTTT
NA,NA,TRBV11-2,TRBJ2-7,CASSTGPVRQYF,TGTGCCAGCAGCACCGGACCAGTTCGGCAGTACTTC
NA,NA,TRBV19,TRBJ2-4,CASSIPQNIQYF,TGTGCCAGTAGTATCCCCCAAAACATTCAGTACTTC